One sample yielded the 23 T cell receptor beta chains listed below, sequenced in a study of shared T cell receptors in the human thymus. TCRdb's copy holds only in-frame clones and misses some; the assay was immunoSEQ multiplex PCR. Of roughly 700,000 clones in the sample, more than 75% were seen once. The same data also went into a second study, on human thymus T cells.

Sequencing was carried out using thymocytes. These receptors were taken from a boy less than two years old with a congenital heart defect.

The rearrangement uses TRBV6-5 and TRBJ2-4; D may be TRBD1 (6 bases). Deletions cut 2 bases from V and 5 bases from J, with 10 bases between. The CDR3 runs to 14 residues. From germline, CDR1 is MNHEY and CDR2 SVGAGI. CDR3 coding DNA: TGTGCCAGCAGTTACGATCCAGGGGAAAACATTCAGTACTTC. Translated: CASSYDPGENIQYF.

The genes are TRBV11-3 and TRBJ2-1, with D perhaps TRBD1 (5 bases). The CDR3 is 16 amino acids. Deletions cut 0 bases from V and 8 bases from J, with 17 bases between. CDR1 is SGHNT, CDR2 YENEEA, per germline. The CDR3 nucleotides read TGTGCCAGCAGCTTAGACCGACAGCCCAAACGCGATGAGCAGTTCTTC. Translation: CASSLDRQPKRDEQFF.

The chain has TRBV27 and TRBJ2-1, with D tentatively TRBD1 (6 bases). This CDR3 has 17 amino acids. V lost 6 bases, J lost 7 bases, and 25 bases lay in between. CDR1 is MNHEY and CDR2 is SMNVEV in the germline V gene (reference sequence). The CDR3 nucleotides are TGTGCCAGCAGCTTCTGGGACAACACTATAACGCGGAATGAGCAGTTCTTC. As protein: CASSFWDNTITRNEQFF.

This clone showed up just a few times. CDR3 nucleotide sequence: TGTGCCAGTAGTAACCCGGGACAATTTTATGGCTACACCTTC. Its translation is CASSNPGQFYGYTF. The chain combines TRBV19 with TRBJ1-2, with TRBD1 as a possible D gene (6 bases). Germline V gene sequence: CDR1 LNHDA, CDR2 SQIVND (reference sequence). The length of the CDR3 is 14 residues. V was clipped by 4 bases and J by 5 bases, with 14 bases between them.

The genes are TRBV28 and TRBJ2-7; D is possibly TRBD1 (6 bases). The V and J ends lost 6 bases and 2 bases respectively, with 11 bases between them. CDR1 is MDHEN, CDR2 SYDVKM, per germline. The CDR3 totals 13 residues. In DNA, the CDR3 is TGTGCCAGCAGGCGGACAGCCGCCTACGAGCAGTACTTC. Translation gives CASRRTAAYEQYF. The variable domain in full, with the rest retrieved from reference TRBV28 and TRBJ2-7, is DVKVTQSSRYLVKRTGEKVFLECVQDMDHENMFWYRQDPGLGLRLIYFSYDVKMKEKGDIPEGYSVSREKKERFSLILESASTNQTSMYLCASRRTAAYEQYFGPGTRLTVT.

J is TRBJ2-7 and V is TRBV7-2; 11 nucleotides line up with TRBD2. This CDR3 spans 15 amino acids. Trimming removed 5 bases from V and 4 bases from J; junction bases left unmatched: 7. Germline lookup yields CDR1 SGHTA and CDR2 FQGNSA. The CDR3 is CASSPPGLAVYEQYF. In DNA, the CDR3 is TGTGCCAGCAGCCCTCCGGGACTAGCGGTTTACGAGCAGTACTTC.

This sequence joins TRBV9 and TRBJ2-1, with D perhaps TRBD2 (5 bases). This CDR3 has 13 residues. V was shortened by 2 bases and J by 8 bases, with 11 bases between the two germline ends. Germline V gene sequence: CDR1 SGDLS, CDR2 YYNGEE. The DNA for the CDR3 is TGTGCCAGCAGCGTGCCTGAGAGGGATGAGCAGTTCTTC. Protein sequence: CASSVPERDEQFF.

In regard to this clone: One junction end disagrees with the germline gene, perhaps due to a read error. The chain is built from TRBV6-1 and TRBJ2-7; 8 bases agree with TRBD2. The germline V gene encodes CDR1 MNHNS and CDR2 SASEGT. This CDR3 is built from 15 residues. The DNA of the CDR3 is TGTGCCAGCAGCTTGGGACTAGTAGTAAAGGGGGAGCAGCACTTC. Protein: CASSLGLVVKGEQHF.

CDR3 amino acids: CASRATGEETQYF. CDR3 nucleotide sequence: TGTGCCAGCAGGGCGACAGGGGAAGAGACCCAGTACTTC. The chain has TRBV6-5 and TRBJ2-5; 8 nucleotides match TRBD1. Per the germline V gene, CDR1 is MNHEY and CDR2 is SVGAGI. V lost 6 bases, J lost 3 bases, and 3 bases stayed unmatched. This CDR3 contains 13 residues.

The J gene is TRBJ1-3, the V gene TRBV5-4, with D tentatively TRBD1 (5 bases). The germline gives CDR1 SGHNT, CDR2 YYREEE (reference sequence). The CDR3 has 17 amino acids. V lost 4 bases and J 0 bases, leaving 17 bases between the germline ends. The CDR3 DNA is TGTGCCAGCAGCCCCCTGGGTCAGGGAACCTCTGGAAACACCATATATTTT. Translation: CASSPLGQGTSGNTIYF. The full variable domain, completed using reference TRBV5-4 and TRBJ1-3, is ETGVTQSPTHLIKTRGQQVTLRCSSQSGHNTVSWYQQALGQGPQFIFQYYREEENGRGNFPPRFSGLQFPNYSSELNVNALELDDSALYLCASSPLGQGTSGNTIYFGEGSWLTVV.

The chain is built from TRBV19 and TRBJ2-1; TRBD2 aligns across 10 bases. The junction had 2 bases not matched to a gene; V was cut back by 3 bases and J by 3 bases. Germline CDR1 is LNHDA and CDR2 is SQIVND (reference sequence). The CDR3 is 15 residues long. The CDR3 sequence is CASSMLAGDYNEQFF. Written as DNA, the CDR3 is TGTGCCAGTAGTATGCTAGCGGGAGACTACAATGAGCAGTTCTTC.

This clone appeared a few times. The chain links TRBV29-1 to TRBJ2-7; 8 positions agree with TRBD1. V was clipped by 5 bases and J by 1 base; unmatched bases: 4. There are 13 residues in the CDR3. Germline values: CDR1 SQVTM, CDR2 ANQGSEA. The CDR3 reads CSVRGTGSYEQYF. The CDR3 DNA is TGCAGCGTTCGAGGGACAGGATCCTACGAGCAGTACTTC.

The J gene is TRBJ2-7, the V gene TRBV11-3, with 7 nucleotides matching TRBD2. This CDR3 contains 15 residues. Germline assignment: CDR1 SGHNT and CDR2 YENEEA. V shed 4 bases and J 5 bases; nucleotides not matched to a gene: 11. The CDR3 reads CASSSRGLGQDEQYF. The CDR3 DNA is TGTGCCAGCAGCTCACGAGGACTAGGGCAAGACGAGCAGTACTTC.

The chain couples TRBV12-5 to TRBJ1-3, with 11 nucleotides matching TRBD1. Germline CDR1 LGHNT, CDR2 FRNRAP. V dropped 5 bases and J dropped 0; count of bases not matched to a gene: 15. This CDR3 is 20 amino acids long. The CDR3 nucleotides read TGTGCTAGTGGTCTTAAAGAGGCGGGACAGGGGGTTAACTCTGGAAACACCATATATTTT. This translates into CASGLKEAGQGVNSGNTIYF.

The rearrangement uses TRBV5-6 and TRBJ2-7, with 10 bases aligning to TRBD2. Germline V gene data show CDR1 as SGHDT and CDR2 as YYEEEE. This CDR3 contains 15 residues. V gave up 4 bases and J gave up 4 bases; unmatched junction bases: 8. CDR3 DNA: TGTGCCAGCAGCCCCTTAGCGGGAGGAAAGTACGAGCAGTACTTC. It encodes CASSPLAGGKYEQYF.

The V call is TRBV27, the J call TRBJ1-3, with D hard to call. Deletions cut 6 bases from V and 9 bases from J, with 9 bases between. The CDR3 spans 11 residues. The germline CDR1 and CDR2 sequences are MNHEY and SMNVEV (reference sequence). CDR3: CASSSRGTIYF. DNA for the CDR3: TGTGCCAGCAGCTCGCGCGGCACCATATATTTT.

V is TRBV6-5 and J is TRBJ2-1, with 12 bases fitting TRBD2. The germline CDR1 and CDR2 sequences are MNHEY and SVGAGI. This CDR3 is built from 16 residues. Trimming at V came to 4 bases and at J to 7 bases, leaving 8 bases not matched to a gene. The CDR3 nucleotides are TGTGCCAGCAGTTCCCAGACTAGCGGGAGTCGAAATGAGCAGTTCTTC. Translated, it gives CASSSQTSGSRNEQFF.

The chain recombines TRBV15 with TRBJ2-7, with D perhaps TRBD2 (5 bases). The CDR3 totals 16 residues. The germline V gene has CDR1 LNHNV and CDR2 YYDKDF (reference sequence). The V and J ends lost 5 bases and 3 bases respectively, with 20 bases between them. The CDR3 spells CATSGGFEEDLYEQYF. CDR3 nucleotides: TGTGCCACCAGCGGCGGGTTTGAGGAGGATCTCTACGAGCAGTACTTC.

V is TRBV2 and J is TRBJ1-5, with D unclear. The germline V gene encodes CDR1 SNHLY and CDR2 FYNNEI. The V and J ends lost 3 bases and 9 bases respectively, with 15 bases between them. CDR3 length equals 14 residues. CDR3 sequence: CASSEGTPVLPQHF. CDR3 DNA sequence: TGTGCCAGCAGTGAGGGCACACCGGTTCTGCCCCAGCATTTT.

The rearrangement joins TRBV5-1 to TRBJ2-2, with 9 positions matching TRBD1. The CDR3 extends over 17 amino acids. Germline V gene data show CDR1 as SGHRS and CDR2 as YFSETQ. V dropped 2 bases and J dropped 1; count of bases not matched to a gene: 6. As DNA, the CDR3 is TGCGCCAGCAGCTTAATCCGGACAGGGGAGAACACCGGGGAGCTGTTTTTT. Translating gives CASSLIRTGENTGELFF.

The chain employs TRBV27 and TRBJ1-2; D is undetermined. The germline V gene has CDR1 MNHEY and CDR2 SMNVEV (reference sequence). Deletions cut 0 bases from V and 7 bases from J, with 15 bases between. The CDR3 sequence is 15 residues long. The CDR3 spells CASSLSPGLDSGYTF. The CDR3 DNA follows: TGTGCCAGCAGTTTATCACCGGGTTTGGATTCTGGCTACACCTTC.

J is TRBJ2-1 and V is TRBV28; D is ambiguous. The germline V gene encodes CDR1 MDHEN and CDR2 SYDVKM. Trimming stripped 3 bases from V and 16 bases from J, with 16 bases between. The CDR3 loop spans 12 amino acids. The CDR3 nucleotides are TGTGCCAGCAGTTTTACCCAGGTACCGTATTTCTTC. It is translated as CASSFTQVPYFF.

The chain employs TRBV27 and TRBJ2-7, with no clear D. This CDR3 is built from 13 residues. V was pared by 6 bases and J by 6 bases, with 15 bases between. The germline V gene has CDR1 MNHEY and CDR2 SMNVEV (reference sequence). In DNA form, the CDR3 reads TGTGCCAGCAGCGTAGGCCAGAGGAGCGAGCAGTACTTC. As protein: CASSVGQRSEQYF.